This passage covers 32 T cell receptor beta chains from one sample sequenced in a study of shared clonotypes between healthy human individuals (dated by TCRdb to 2018 to 2020). Libraries were constructed by the immunoSEQ multiplex PCR assay. TCRdb retrieved this table from immuneACCESS and kept in-frame rearrangements only. Not all clones are present; in checked studies, unresolved V genes account for under half, and no reason is known for the remainder. This sample gives about 2.1 million clones in total; over 85% of them show up just once. Approximately 1.7% of the sample is taken by the ten largest. CD8 naive samples were CD45RO-negative cells positively selected for CCR7, giving a CD45RA+CCR7+ population that excluded TemRA cells. Sequencing was performed on naive CD8+ T cells from PBMCs. Per the publication, the cell subset or site label means: CD45RA+CCR7+. Receptors were obtained from a man younger than 35 in good health. Some clones in this sample may be carry-over from other donors' samples.

V is TRBV5-1 and J is TRBJ1-1; possibly TRBD1 for D (5 bases). The CDR3 covers 14 residues. V was pared by 3 bases and J by 1 base, with 10 bases between. Germline loops: CDR1 SGHRS, CDR2 YFSETQ. CDR3: CASSYRTENTEAFF. The CDR3 DNA reads as TGCGCCAGCAGCTACAGGACGGAGAACACTGAAGCTTTCTTT.

The rearrangement uses TRBV4-2 and TRBJ2-3; 15 bases map to TRBD2. Per the germline V gene, CDR1 is LGHNA and CDR2 is YNFKEQ. This CDR3 contains 17 residues. With 4 bases clipped from V and 5 bases from J, the junction kept 7 bases outside the gene matches. The CDR3 region is CASSLTPGLAGGDTQYF. CDR3 nucleotides: TGTGCCAGCAGCCTAACACCGGGACTAGCGGGAGGAGATACGCAGTATTTT.

This chain joins TRBV13 and TRBJ2-7; 9 bases match TRBD1. This CDR3 is built from 16 residues. J gave up 4 bases and V 4 bases, and 11 bases lay outside the gene matches. Germline V gives CDR1 PRHDT, CDR2 FYEKMQ (reference sequence). The CDR3: CASSSLLQGAVYEQYF. CDR3 coding DNA: TGTGCCAGCAGCTCCCTTTTACAGGGGGCGGTTTACGAGCAGTACTTC.

The table lists this clone with a count of one. The V call is TRBV27, the J call TRBJ2-1, with D possibly being TRBD2 (6 bases). V shed 4 bases and J shed 4 bases, with 17 bases lying between them. The CDR3 has 16 amino acids. Germline CDR1 MNHEY, CDR2 SMNVEV (reference sequence). CDR3 coding DNA: TGTGCCAGCAGTTACCGGGCGGCTAGCGAGTACAATGAGCAGTTCTTC. Encoded protein: CASSYRAASEYNEQFF.

The chain combines TRBV25-1 with TRBJ2-1; the D is unclear. The V gene lost 7 bases and the J gene lost 1 base, with 11 bases spanning the gap. This CDR3 has 14 amino acids. Germline loops: CDR1 MGHDK, CDR2 SYGVNS. The CDR3 DNA reads as TGTGCCAGCATCGATCCCCGATCCTACAATGAGCAGTTCTTC. Amino acids: CASIDPRSYNEQFF.

This chain links TRBV9 with TRBJ2-7; D assignment may be TRBD1 or TRBD2 (5 bases each). The CDR3 loop spans 15 amino acids. Trimming took 0 bases from V and 1 from J, leaving 11 bases between them. CDR1 and CDR2 from the germline V gene are SGDLS and YYNGEE. The CDR3 nucleotides are TGTGCCAGCAGCGTAGCGCAAGAGGGGTCCTACGAGCAGTACTTC. It specifies CASSVAQEGSYEQYF.

The chain joins TRBV11-2 to TRBJ2-1, with 8 bases fitting TRBD1. CDR3 length: 15 residues. V shed 2 bases, J shed 10 bases, and the junction held 10 bases outside the gene matches. CDR1 and CDR2 (germline): SGHAT, FQNNGV. The CDR3 loop is CASSLSGGAFGEQFF. CDR3 nucleotides: TGTGCCAGCAGCTTATCAGGGGGCGCGTTCGGCGAGCAGTTCTTC.

The chain uses TRBV7-9 and TRBJ2-5; 14 bases map to TRBD2. Trimming cost V 3 bases and J 4 bases; bases outside gene matches: 4. This CDR3 comprises 16 residues. Germline assignment: CDR1 SEHNR and CDR2 FQNEAQ (reference sequence). The CDR3 sequence: CASSFGLAGGAETQYF. DNA for the CDR3: TGTGCCAGCAGCTTCGGACTAGCGGGAGGTGCAGAGACCCAGTACTTC.

In regard to this clone: The sample holds other DNA sequences that translate to the same CDR3. The chain couples TRBV9 to TRBJ2-1; maybe TRBD2 (5 bases). Trimming pared 0 bases from V and 4 bases from J, leaving 8 bases between. The germline gives CDR1 SGDLS, CDR2 YYNGEE. CDR3 length: 14 amino acids. The CDR3 region has the DNA TGTGCCAGCAGCGTAGGAGGGCTATACAATGAGCAGTTCTTC. Translating gives CASSVGGLYNEQFF.

This chain uses TRBV30 with TRBJ2-3, with TRBD2 matching over 9 bases. CDR1 and CDR2 (germline): GTSNPN, SVGIG (reference sequence). The junction had 10 bases not matched to a gene; V was cut back by 1 base and J by 5 bases. This CDR3 is 16 amino acids long. The CDR3 nucleotides read TGTGCCTGGAGTGGTATGCTAGCGGGAAGGCAAGATACGCAGTATTTT. Amino acids: CAWSGMLAGRQDTQYF.

This clone was observed a handful of times. CDR3 in amino acids: CASSPWDKNTEAFF. Here the CDR3 DNA reads TGTGCCAGTAGTCCCTGGGACAAGAACACTGAAGCTTTCTTT. The chain carries TRBV19 and TRBJ1-1, with D perhaps matching TRBD1 (6 bases). Trimming removed 5 bases from V and 1 base from J, with 11 bases in between. This CDR3 contains 14 residues. Germline CDR1 and CDR2: LNHDA and SQIVND (reference sequence). Full variable domain (outside the CDR3, taken from reference TRBV19 and TRBJ1-1): DGGITQSPKYLFRKEGQNVTLSCEQNLNHDAMYWYRQDPGQGLRLIYYSQIVNDFQKGDIAEGYSVSREKKESFPLTVTSAQKNPTAFYLCASSPWDKNTEAFFGQGTRLTVV.

Notes on this clone: Other DNA sequences in the sample encode the same CDR3. This sequence joins TRBV19 and TRBJ1-1; tentatively, D is TRBD1 (5 bases). Deletions cut 1 base from V and 4 bases from J, with 10 bases between. The CDR3 is made up of 14 amino acids. Germline loops: CDR1 LNHDA, CDR2 SQIVND (reference sequence). The CDR3: CASSIGGGGTEAFF. The CDR3 region has the DNA TGTGCCAGTAGTATAGGTGGGGGGGGCACTGAAGCTTTCTTT.

J is TRBJ2-1 and V is TRBV4-1; possibly TRBD1 for D (6 bases). CDR1 MGHRA and CDR2 YSYEKL come from the germline V gene. Deletions cut 1 base from V and 9 bases from J, with 10 bases between. The CDR3 has 13 amino acids. The CDR3 protein is CASSQGGRFEQFF. The CDR3 DNA is TGCGCCAGCAGCCAAGGGGGGCGGTTTGAGCAGTTCTTC.

To note about this clone: The same CDR3 can be traced to other DNA sequences in this sample. The V call is TRBV11-2, the J call TRBJ2-7; D gene ambiguous. The CDR3 runs 14 residues. Germline CDR1 and CDR2: SGHAT and FQNNGV. Trimming removed 1 base from V and 0 bases from J, with 7 bases in between. The CDR3 loop is CASSLAGRSYEQYF. Here the CDR3 DNA reads TGTGCCAGCAGCTTAGCAGGACGCTCCTACGAGCAGTACTTC.

This chain links TRBV6-5 with TRBJ2-7; TRBD1 is a possible D gene (6 bases). This CDR3 is 14 amino acids long. CDR1 and CDR2 (germline): MNHEY, SVGAGI. Trimming removed 6 bases from V and 2 bases from J, with 14 bases in between. The CDR3 sequence is CASSPGQIPYEQYF. The CDR3, as DNA: TGTGCCAGCAGCCCAGGACAGATTCCCTACGAGCAGTACTTC.

V and J are TRBV27 and TRBJ2-7; 9 nucleotides align to TRBD2. Germline trimming cut 6 bases from V and 6 bases from J; bases unmatched to any gene: 21. The CDR3 sequence is 18 residues long. Germline CDR1 is MNHEY and CDR2 is SMNVEV (reference sequence). The chain's CDR3 is CASSPQAAGGPRISEQYF. CDR3 nucleotides: TGTGCCAGCAGCCCCCAGGCGGCGGGAGGGCCGAGAATCTCCGAGCAGTACTTC.

The chain employs TRBV7-6 and TRBJ2-3, with TRBD2 as a possible D gene (5 bases). The CDR3 is made up of 14 amino acids. Looked up from germline, CDR1 is SGHVS and CDR2 is FNYEAQ. V lost 5 bases and J 5 bases, leaving 14 bases between the germline ends. The CDR3 protein is CASSPNAGIDTQYF. The CDR3, as DNA: TGTGCCAGCAGCCCCAACGCCGGGATAGATACGCAGTATTTT.

Concerning this clone: Other DNA sequences of this sample code for an identical CDR3. The chain links TRBV27 to TRBJ2-1; 13 bases agree with TRBD2. Trimming took 6 bases from V and 6 from J; bases not matched to a gene: 2. The germline V gene encodes CDR1 MNHEY and CDR2 SMNVEV (reference sequence). This CDR3 region has 14 residues. In nucleotides, the CDR3 is TGTGCCAGCAGACTAGCGGGAGGGCCCAATGAGCAGTTCTTC. Protein: CASRLAGGPNEQFF.

The genes are TRBV15 and TRBJ2-7, with 12 bases aligning to TRBD2. The CDR3 runs 17 residues. CDR1 is LNHNV, CDR2 YYDKDF, per germline (reference sequence). V was clipped by 9 bases and J by 0 bases; unmatched bases: 12. Here the CDR3 DNA reads TGTGCCACTACCGTCGGACTAGCGGGACGAAACTCCTACGAGCAGTACTTC. It specifies CATTVGLAGRNSYEQYF.

This chain joins TRBV7-2 and TRBJ2-2; D not resolved. V shed 8 bases and J shed 3 bases, with 13 bases lying between them. Germline CDR1 reads SGHTA; CDR2 reads FQGNSA. This CDR3 comprises 14 residues. The CDR3 is CASVAPVYTGELFF. The CDR3 DNA is TGTGCCAGCGTGGCGCCGGTATACACCGGGGAGCTGTTTTTT.

The chain carries TRBV21-1 and TRBJ1-2. TRBV21-1 is designated a pseudogene. There are 15 residues in the CDR3. The CDR3 sequence is CASRVCPGATCGYTF. DNA of the CDR3: TGTGCCAGCAGGGTCTGCCCGGGGGCAACGTGTGGCTACACCTTC.

The chain uses TRBV7-2 and TRBJ1-1; TRBD1 agrees at 9 bases. The germline V gene encodes CDR1 SGHTA and CDR2 FQGNSA. The V segment lost 4 bases and the J segment 3 bases; nucleotides outside the gene matches: 9. This CDR3 has 16 residues. CDR3 nucleotides: TGTGCCAGCAGCTGGGTTACAGGGGGCGTGGACACTGAAGCTTTCTTT. It is translated as CASSWVTGGVDTEAFF.

V usage is TRBV5-1 and J usage is TRBJ2-3; 7 bases are shared with TRBD2. Germline V CDR1 and CDR2: SGHRS, YFSETQ. The CDR3 is 12 amino acids. V trimming: 7 bases; J trimming: 8 bases; junction bases outside the gene matches: 7. CDR3 region: CASLGGTPTQYF. CDR3 DNA sequence: TGCGCCAGCCTCGGGGGGACGCCTACGCAGTATTTT.

This CDR3 reads CASSHWTANEQFF. The CDR3 DNA reads TGCGCCAGCAGCCATTGGACAGCGAATGAGCAGTTCTTC. The chain has TRBV4-3 and TRBJ2-1, with a possible D match to TRBD1 (6 bases). The V and J ends lost 3 bases and 7 bases respectively, with 10 bases between them. The germline V gene has CDR1 LGHNA and CDR2 YSLEER. This CDR3 is built from 13 residues.

This chain's CDR3 is CASSPGTSGSRDTQYF. DNA for the CDR3: TGTGCCAGCAGCCCCGGGACTAGCGGGAGTAGAGATACGCAGTATTTT. This chain links TRBV11-3 with TRBJ2-3, with TRBD2 matching over 14 bases. CDR3 length equals 16 residues. The V gene end was trimmed by 5 bases and the J gene end by 5 bases; junction bases not matched to a gene: 6. The germline gives CDR1 SGHNT, CDR2 YENEEA.

V is TRBV6-1 and J is TRBJ1-1, with D possibly being TRBD1 (5 bases). The germline V gene has CDR1 MNHNS and CDR2 SASEGT. V was clipped by 7 bases and J by 1 base, with 10 bases between them. CDR3 length: 13 amino acids. The CDR3 here is CASKGRGNTEAFF. The CDR3 bases are TGTGCCAGCAAGGGTAGGGGGAACACTGAAGCTTTCTTT.

V gene TRBV9 combines with J gene TRBJ2-1; D is uncertain. The CDR3 is made up of 14 amino acids. The V end was cut by 3 bases, the J end by 0 bases, with 7 bases between. Germline-derived CDR1 and CDR2 are SGDLS and YYNGEE. The DNA for the CDR3 is TGTGCCAGCAGCGCCAAAAGCTCCTACAATGAGCAGTTCTTC. It is translated as CASSAKSSYNEQFF.

The genes are TRBV28 and TRBJ2-7; 9 bases agree with TRBD2. J gave up 5 bases and V 1 base, and 6 bases lay outside the gene matches. The length of the CDR3 is 15 residues. In germline, CDR1 is MDHEN, CDR2 SYDVKM. The CDR3 DNA reads TGTGCCAGCAGTTTATTGGTTAGCGGGAGACACGAGCAGTACTTC. As protein: CASSLLVSGRHEQYF.

This chain uses TRBV6-5 with TRBJ2-5; D gene unclear. Trimming took off 0 bases at V and 4 bases at J, with 6 bases between the two ends. This CDR3 contains 13 residues. Germline CDR1 is MNHEY and CDR2 is SVGAGI. The DNA for the CDR3 is TGTGCCAGCAGTTACTCGAAAGGAGAGACCCAGTACTTC. It translates to CASSYSKGETQYF.

This clone was detected a few times. The chain uses TRBV29-1 and TRBJ2-1; D gene uncertain. V shed 4 bases and J shed 2 bases, with 12 bases lying between them. This CDR3 is built from 14 residues. Per germline, CDR1 SQVTM and CDR2 ANQGSEA. Here the CDR3 reads CSVGGGLTYNEQFF. The DNA of the CDR3 is TGCAGCGTTGGCGGCGGTCTGACCTACAATGAGCAGTTCTTC.

The chain links TRBV29-1 to TRBJ2-5, with TRBD2 matching over 12 bases. The DNA end favors TRBJ2-7, so the J call may be wrong. Germline CDR1 SQVTM, CDR2 ANQGSEA. The CDR3 loop spans 15 amino acids. The CDR3 DNA is TGCAGCGTTGAAGGGACTAGCGGGACACCATACGAGCAGTACTTC. Translation: CSVEGTSGTPYEQYF.

The CDR3 region has the DNA TGTGCCAGCAGGACTAGCGGGAGGAGCTCCTACGAGCAGTACTTC. It yields the protein CASRTSGRSSYEQYF. V usage is TRBV27 and J usage is TRBJ2-7, with 13 bases fitting TRBD2. CDR1 is MNHEY, CDR2 SMNVEV, per germline (reference sequence). CDR3 length equals 15 residues. V dropped 6 bases and J dropped 0; count of bases not matched to a gene: 2.